This T cell receptor beta chain was captured in a study of CD8+CD57+ T cells in acquired aplastic anemia. By flow cytometry, patients selected for sequencing had shown an expansion of CD8+CD57+ cells. It was genomic DNA that served as the template for profiling TCR beta VDJ and CDR3. TCRdb re-derived calls from the reads in MiXCR, one entry per CDR3 protein. The sample includes just over 200,000 distinct CDR3 sequences, roughly two thirds of them seen just once. The CDR3 totals 15 residues. V was cut by 1 base and J by 5 bases, with 14 bases left in between. Germline loops: CDR1 SGHVS, CDR2 FQNEAQ. This chain connects TRBV7-8 to TRBJ2-5; tentative D call: TRBD1 (6 bases). The sequenced material came from sorted CD4+, CD8+, or CD8+CD57+ T cells (not recorded which) from PBMCs. The clonotype was recovered from a human donor with aplastic anemia. CDR3 coding DNA: TGTGCCAGCAGCTTAGTGGGGGCGCAGGAGGAGACCCAGTACTTC. Translating gives CASSLVGAQEETQYF.